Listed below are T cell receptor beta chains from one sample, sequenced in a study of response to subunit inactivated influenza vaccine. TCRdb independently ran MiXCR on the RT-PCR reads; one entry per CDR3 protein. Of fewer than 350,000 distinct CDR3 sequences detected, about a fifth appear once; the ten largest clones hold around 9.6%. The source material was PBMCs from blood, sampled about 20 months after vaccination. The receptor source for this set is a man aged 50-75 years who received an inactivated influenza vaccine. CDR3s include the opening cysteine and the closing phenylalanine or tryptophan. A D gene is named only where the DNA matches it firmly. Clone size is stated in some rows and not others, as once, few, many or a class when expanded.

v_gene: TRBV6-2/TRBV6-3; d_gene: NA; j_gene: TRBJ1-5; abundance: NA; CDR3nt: TGTGCCAGCAGTTACGTAGCAGCCCGCAACCAGCCCCAGCATTTT; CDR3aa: CASSYVAARNQPQHF
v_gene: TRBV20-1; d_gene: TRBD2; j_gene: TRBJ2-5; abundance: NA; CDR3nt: TGCAGTGCTAGAGATCTCACTAGCGGGATCCAAGAGACCCAGTACTTC; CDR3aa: CSARDLTSGIQETQYF
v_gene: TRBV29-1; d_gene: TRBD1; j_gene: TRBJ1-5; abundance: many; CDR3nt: TGCAGCGTGAGGGACAGGGGTAGCAATCAGCCCCAGCATTTT; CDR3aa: CSVRDRGSNQPQHF
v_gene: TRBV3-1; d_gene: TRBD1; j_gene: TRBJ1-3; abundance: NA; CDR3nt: TGTGCCAGCAGCCAAACTCCGGGACAGGCTTCTGGAAACACCATATATTTT; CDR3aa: CASSQTPGQASGNTIYF
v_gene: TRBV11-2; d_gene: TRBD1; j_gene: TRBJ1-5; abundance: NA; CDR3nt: TGTGCCAGCAGCTTAGGGACAGGGGCTCAGTATAGCAATCAGCCCCAGCATTTT; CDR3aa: CASSLGTGAQYSNQPQHF
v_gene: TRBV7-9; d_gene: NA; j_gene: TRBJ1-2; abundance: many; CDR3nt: TGTGCCAGCAGTAAAGACAGCTATGGCTACACCTTC; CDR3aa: CASSKDSYGYTF
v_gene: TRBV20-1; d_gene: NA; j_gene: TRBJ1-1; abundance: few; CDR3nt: TGCAGTGCTAGAGGGCAGCAGATGAACACTGAAGCTTTCTTT; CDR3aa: CSARGQQMNTEAFF
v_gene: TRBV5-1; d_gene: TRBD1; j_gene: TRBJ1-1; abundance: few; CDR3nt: TGCGCCAGCAGCTTGGAGGACAGGACTGAAGCTTTCTTT; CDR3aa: CASSLEDRTEAFF
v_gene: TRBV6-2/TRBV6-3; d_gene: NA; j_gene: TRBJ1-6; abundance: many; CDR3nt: TGTGCCAGCAGTTACTCGTCGATCGGAGGGTCACCCCTCCACTTT; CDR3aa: CASSYSSIGGSPLHF
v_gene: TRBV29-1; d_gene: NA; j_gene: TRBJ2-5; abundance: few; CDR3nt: TGCAGCGTTGGCCTCGGTGGCCAAGAGACCCAGTACTTC; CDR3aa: CSVGLGGQETQYF
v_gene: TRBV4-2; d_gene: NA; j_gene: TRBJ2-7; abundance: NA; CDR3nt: TGTGCCAGCAGCCAAGGAAGCGGCTACGAGCAGTACTTC; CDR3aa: CASSQGSGYEQYF
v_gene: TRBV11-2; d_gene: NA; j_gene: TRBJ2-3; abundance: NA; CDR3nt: TGTGCCAGCAGCTTCTTGGGGGGCGCAGATACGCAGTATTTT; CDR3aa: CASSFLGGADTQYF
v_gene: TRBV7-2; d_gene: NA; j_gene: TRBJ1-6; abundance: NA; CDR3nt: TGTGCCAGCAGCTTAATTCGGGGTTATAATTCACCCCTCCACTTT; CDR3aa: CASSLIRGYNSPLHF
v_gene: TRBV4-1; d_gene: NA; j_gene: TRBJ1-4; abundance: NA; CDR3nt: TGCGCCAGCAGCCAAGCGACGCCAACTAATGAAAAACTGTTTTTT; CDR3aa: CASSQATPTNEKLFF
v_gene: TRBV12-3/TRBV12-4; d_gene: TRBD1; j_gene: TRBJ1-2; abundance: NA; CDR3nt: TGTGCCAGCAGTATGGACAGGGGGCTTGGCTACACCTTC; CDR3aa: CASSMDRGLGYTF
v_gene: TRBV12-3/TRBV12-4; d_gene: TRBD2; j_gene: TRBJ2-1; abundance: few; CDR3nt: TGTGCCAGCAGTTTTAGGGCGGGAGGCGGCAATTACAATGAGCAGTTCTTC; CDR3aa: CASSFRAGGGNYNEQFF
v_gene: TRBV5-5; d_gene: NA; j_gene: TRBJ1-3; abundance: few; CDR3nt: TGTGCCAGCAGCTTGGATGGGCAGGGGAGTGGAAACACCATATATTTT; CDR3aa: CASSLDGQGSGNTIYF